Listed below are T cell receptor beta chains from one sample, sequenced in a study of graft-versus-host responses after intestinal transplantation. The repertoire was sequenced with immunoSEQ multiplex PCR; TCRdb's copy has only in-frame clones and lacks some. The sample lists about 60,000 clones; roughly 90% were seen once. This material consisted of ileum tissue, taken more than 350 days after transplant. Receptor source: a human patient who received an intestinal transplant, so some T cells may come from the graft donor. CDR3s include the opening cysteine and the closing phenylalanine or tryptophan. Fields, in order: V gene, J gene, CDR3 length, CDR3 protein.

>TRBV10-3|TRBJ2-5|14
CAIKGDSTRETQYF
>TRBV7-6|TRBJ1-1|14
CASSLGQGTTEAFF
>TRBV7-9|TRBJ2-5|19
CASSRWALLAGGMRETQYF
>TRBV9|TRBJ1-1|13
CASSVLGNTEAFF
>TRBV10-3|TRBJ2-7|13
CAISLGVSYEQYF
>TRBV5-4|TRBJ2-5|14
CASSLLAGQETQYF
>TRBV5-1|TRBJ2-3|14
CASSLGGGADTQYF
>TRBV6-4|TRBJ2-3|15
CASSLSGGATDTQYF
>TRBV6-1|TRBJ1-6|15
CASSEGVLYNSPLHF
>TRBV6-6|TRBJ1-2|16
CASSKIKTPVTYGYTF
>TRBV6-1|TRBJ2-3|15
CASSETLAGADTQYF
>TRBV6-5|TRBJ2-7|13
CASRLPNSYEQYF
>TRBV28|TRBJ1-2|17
CASSLSPTEFINYGYTF
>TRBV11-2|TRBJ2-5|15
CASSEGTRLRETQYF
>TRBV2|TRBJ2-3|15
CASSEGETSTDTQYF
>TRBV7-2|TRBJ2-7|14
CASSLGMGYYEQYF
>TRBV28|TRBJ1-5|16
CASSSHRGPGNQPQHF
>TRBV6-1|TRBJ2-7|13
CASMSGGAYEQYF
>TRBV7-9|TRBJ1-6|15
CASSLGDRVDSPLHF
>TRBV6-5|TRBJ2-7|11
CASSYQGEQYF
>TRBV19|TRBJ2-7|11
CASSNRAEQYF
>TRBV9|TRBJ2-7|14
CASSISGGSYEQYF
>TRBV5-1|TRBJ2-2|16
CASSRAGGPLDGELFF
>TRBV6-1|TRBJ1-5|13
CASSEAGNQPQHF
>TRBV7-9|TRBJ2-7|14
CASSLRTYPDEQYF
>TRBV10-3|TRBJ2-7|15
CAIRGGTSASYEQYF
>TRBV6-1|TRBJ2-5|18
CASSELSRGQGWTETQYF
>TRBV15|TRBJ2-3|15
CATSSMRVQSDTQYF
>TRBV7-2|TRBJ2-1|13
CASSLIERGEQFF
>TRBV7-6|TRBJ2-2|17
CASSPIAGGPGAGELFF
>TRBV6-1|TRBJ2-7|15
CASSDRDRGFYEQYF
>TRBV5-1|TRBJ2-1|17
CASSLGLAGILYNEQFF
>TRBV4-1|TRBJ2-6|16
CASSQVHGAGANVLTF
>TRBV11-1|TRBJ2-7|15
CASSFPGHQLYEQYF
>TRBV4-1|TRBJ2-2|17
CASSWTSGGAAAGELFF
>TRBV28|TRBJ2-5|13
CASSWTFQETQYF
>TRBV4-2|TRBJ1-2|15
CASSQDEGSGYGYTF
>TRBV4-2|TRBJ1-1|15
CASSHKTGSGTEAFF
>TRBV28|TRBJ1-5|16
CASSLWGGQGNQPQHF
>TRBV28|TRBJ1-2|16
CASREPGQGTGRGYTF
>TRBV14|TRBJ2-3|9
CASTDTQYF
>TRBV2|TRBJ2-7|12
CASSVSSYEQYF
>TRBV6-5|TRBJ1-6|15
CASSITTGHVSPLHF
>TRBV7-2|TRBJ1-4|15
CASSPGSATNEKLFF
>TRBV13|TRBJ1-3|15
CASSLEGRAGNTIYF
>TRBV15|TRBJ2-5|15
CATSKNDRGRETQYF
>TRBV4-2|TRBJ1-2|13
CASSQEQVKGYTF
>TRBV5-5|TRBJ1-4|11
CASGTNEKLFF
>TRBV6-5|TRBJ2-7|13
CASLFGDSYEQYF
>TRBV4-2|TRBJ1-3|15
CASSPGRDGGNTIYF
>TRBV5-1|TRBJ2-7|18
CASSRTSGSREIGYEQYF
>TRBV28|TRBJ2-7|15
CASSFSSGGQGEQYF
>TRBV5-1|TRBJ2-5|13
CASSRNRGETQYF
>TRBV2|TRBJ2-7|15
CASSDGDSFAYEQYF
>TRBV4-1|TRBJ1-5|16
CASSQADRGFGQPQHF